Listed here are 26 T cell receptor beta chains from one sample, sequenced in a study of shared clonotypes between healthy human individuals. Using immunoSEQ multiplex PCR, the repertoire was profiled, and TCRdb retains in-frame clones only, with some absent. The sample includes roughly 2.5 million clones, 90% to 95% of them seen just once. The sequencing input was naive CD4+ T cells sorted from blood. Subset noted: CD45RA+ positively selected. The receptors derive from a young man in good health.

On this clone itself: Distinct nucleotide sequences in the sample also encode this CDR3. V is TRBV5-1 and J is TRBJ1-1; TRBD1 is a possible D gene (6 bases). Germline CDR1 and CDR2: SGHRS and YFSETQ. The CDR3 length is 14 residues. V was pared by 2 bases and J by 1 base, with 9 bases between. The CDR3 DNA reads as TGCGCCAGCAGCTTTCGGGGGCCGAACACTGAAGCTTTCTTT. It is translated as CASSFRGPNTEAFF.

The chain joins TRBV10-3 to TRBJ2-5, with D perhaps TRBD1 (5 bases). Trimming shortened V by 3 bases and J by 5 bases, and 13 bases separated the two germline ends. CDR1 is ENHRY, CDR2 SYGVKD, per germline. This CDR3 has 14 residues. CDR3: CAISEGPGSETQYF. For the CDR3, the DNA is TGTGCCATCAGTGAAGGACCAGGGTCGGAGACCCAGTACTTC.

This rearrangement joins TRBV28 to TRBJ2-1, with a weak D call TRBD2 (5 bases). Germline V CDR1 and CDR2: MDHEN, SYDVKM. This CDR3 is 16 amino acids long. Between the trimmed V and J ends, which lost 4 bases and 0 bases, there was a span of 13 bases. CDR3 bases: TGTGCCAGCAGTTCGATAGCGTCGAGCTCCTACAATGAGCAGTTCTTC. Translating it yields CASSSIASSSYNEQFF.

This chain uses TRBV12-5 with TRBJ2-2; tentatively, D is TRBD1 (5 bases). Germline CDR1 and CDR2: LGHNT and FRNRAP. The CDR3 runs to 14 residues. Trimming took 7 bases from V and 2 from J, leaving 11 bases between them. The CDR3 here is CASALDTNTGELFF. The DNA of the CDR3 is TGTGCTAGTGCTCTGGACACTAACACCGGGGAGCTGTTTTTT.

This clone was seen a single time. The chain uses TRBV7-9 and TRBJ2-5; 10 nucleotides line up with TRBD2. The CDR3 extends over 15 amino acids. V trimming: 4 bases; J trimming: 2 bases; junction bases outside the gene matches: 4. CDR1 is SEHNR and CDR2 is FQNEAQ in the germline V gene (reference sequence). The CDR3 sequence is CASSYGLAEQETQYF. The DNA for the CDR3 is TGTGCCAGCAGCTACGGACTAGCGGAACAAGAGACCCAGTACTTC.

The chain employs TRBV7-9 and TRBJ1-1, with TRBD1 identical over 7 bases. The CDR3 totals 15 residues. V shed 3 bases, J shed 6 bases, and the junction held 10 bases outside the gene matches. Germline CDR1 reads SEHNR; CDR2 reads FQNEAQ (reference sequence). CDR3 bases: TGTGCCAGCAGCTTGCCGACAGGGCAGACGTCTGAAGCTTTCTTT. Protein sequence: CASSLPTGQTSEAFF.

A word on this clone: The same CDR3 is also encoded by other DNA sequences in this sample. The V and J genes are TRBV4-1 and TRBJ2-7; D remains ambiguous. This CDR3 has 13 residues. CDR1 and CDR2 (germline): MGHRA, YSYEKL. The V and J ends lost 1 base and 9 bases respectively, with 13 bases between them. The CDR3: CASSQVITQGQYF. The CDR3 bases are TGCGCCAGCAGCCAAGTAATCACACAAGGGCAGTACTTC.

This clone was seen only once. This rearrangement joins TRBV11-2 to TRBJ2-2, with D maybe TRBD1 (6 bases). Trimming removed 1 base from V and 5 bases from J, with 17 bases in between. The CDR3 totals 17 residues. Per the germline V gene, CDR1 is SGHAT and CDR2 is FQNNGV. The chain's CDR3 is CASSLGPISGVTGELFF. The CDR3 DNA sequence: TGTGCCAGCAGCTTAGGTCCCATATCAGGGGTGACCGGGGAGCTGTTTTTT.

CDR3 coding DNA: TGTGCCAGCAGCCGATGGGACAGCTTGAGTAGTACGCAGTATTTT. This encodes CASSRWDSLSSTQYF. V gene TRBV5-6 combines with J gene TRBJ2-3; 7 bases map to TRBD1. There are 15 residues in the CDR3. Germline assignment: CDR1 SGHDT and CDR2 YYEEEE. V trimming: 4 bases; J trimming: 8 bases; junction bases outside the gene matches: 13.

The chain links TRBV19 to TRBJ1-2; D gene uncertain. Germline assignment: CDR1 LNHDA and CDR2 SQIVND (reference sequence). The CDR3 runs 13 residues. V gave up 3 bases and J gave up 4 bases, with 9 bases separating them. Here the CDR3 DNA reads TGTGCCAGTAGTATTTCACAGACCTATGGCTACACCTTC. The encoded protein is CASSISQTYGYTF.

V gene TRBV6-6 combines with J gene TRBJ1-1; D ambiguous. V shed 8 bases and J shed 2 bases, with 9 bases lying between them. There are 12 residues in the CDR3. Germline V gives CDR1 MNHNY, CDR2 SVGAGI (reference sequence). CDR3 nucleotide sequence: TGTGCCAGCGCGTCGAGCAACACTGAAGCTTTCTTT. Translation gives CASASSNTEAFF.

V and J are TRBV5-6 and TRBJ2-2; possibly TRBD1 or TRBD2 for D (5 bases each). V was trimmed by 0 bases and J by 0 bases, leaving 9 bases between them. The CDR3 has 16 amino acids. Germline lookup yields CDR1 SGHDT and CDR2 YYEEEE. As DNA, the CDR3 is TGTGCCAGCAGCTTGGTGGGGACCGCGAACACCGGGGAGCTGTTTTTT. Protein sequence: CASSLVGTANTGELFF.

The V call is TRBV10-3, the J call TRBJ2-5; D gene uncertain. V was clipped by 0 bases and J by 3 bases, with 5 bases between them. The CDR3 spans 13 residues. Germline-derived CDR1 and CDR2 are ENHRY and SYGVKD. CDR3 sequence: CAISESLEETQYF. CDR3 bases: TGTGCCATCAGTGAGTCTCTGGAAGAGACCCAGTACTTC.

V and J are TRBV9 and TRBJ2-2, with 10 bases identical to TRBD2. Germline CDR1 SGDLS, CDR2 YYNGEE. This CDR3 has 18 residues. V gave up 0 bases and J gave up 0 bases; unmatched junction bases: 5. The CDR3 sequence: CASSVASSGGTNTGELFF. CDR3 nucleotide sequence: TGTGCCAGCAGCGTAGCTTCTAGCGGGGGAACGAACACCGGGGAGCTGTTTTTT.

The gene calls are TRBV5-6 and TRBJ2-2, with unresolved D. V was shortened by 6 bases and J by 4 bases, with 10 bases between the two germline ends. The CDR3 covers 13 residues. Per germline, CDR1 SGHDT and CDR2 YYEEEE. DNA of the CDR3: TGTGCCAGCAACCGTCGTGCCACCGGGGAGCTGTTTTTT. Its translation is CASNRRATGELFF.

The rearrangement joins TRBV7-3 to TRBJ2-2; D gene ambiguous. Trimming removed 2 bases from V and 2 bases from J, with 12 bases in between. This CDR3 is built from 16 residues. From germline, CDR1 is SGHTA and CDR2 FQGTGA. CDR3 in amino acids: CASSLSAYLNTGELFF. CDR3 sequence (DNA): TGTGCCAGCAGCTTATCCGCCTACTTAAACACCGGGGAGCTGTTTTTT.

Details on this clone: The sample has other DNA sequences that encode this CDR3 too. The chain recombines TRBV11-2 with TRBJ1-2, with D unresolved. This CDR3 contains 13 residues. V lost 1 base and J lost 0, with 3 bases in between. The germline gives CDR1 SGHAT, CDR2 FQNNGV. The CDR3 sequence is CASSLAANYGYTF. CDR3 nucleotide sequence: TGTGCCAGCAGCTTAGCAGCTAACTATGGCTACACCTTC.

V usage is TRBV28 and J usage is TRBJ2-5; 7 nucleotides match TRBD1. The CDR3 runs 15 residues. CDR1 is MDHEN and CDR2 is SYDVKM in the germline V gene. Trimming at V came to 4 bases and at J to 1 base, leaving 6 bases not matched to a gene. The chain's CDR3 is CASSSGGPPQETQYF. The CDR3 nucleotides read TGTGCCAGCAGTTCAGGGGGTCCCCCCCAAGAGACCCAGTACTTC.

On this clone: The same CDR3 can be traced to other DNA sequences in this sample. This rearrangement joins TRBV5-1 to TRBJ2-1; 7 nucleotides align to TRBD1. Trimming removed 4 bases from V and 3 bases from J; junction bases left unmatched: 4. Germline-derived CDR1 and CDR2 are SGHRS and YFSETQ. The CDR3 covers 14 residues. The CDR3 loop is CASSPRTGYNEQFF. Here the CDR3 DNA reads TGCGCCAGCAGCCCGAGGACAGGCTACAATGAGCAGTTCTTC.

The CDR3 nucleotides read TGTGCCAGCACCCCCCGGATTTATAATTCACCCCTCCACTTT. This codes for CASTPRIYNSPLHF. The chain has TRBV6-5 and TRBJ1-6; D gene uncertain. The CDR3 is 14 residues long. Germline V gene lookup returns CDR1 MNHEY and CDR2 SVGAGI. Trimming took off 7 bases at V and 4 bases at J, with 11 bases between the two ends.

This clone was detected once. The rearrangement links TRBV18 to TRBJ1-2; D gene ambiguous. Per the germline V gene, CDR1 is KGHSH and CDR2 is LQKENI. Trimming took off 2 bases at V and 8 bases at J, with 12 bases between the two ends. This CDR3 has 13 residues. CDR3 bases: TGTGCCAGCTCACCAATCTCAACGGGGGGCTACACCTTC. It translates to CASSPISTGGYTF.

The rearrangement uses TRBV28 and TRBJ1-2; D gene uncertain. V lost 5 bases, J lost 1 base, and 17 bases lay in between. The CDR3 extends over 16 amino acids. CDR1 and CDR2 (germline): MDHEN, SYDVKM. In DNA form, the CDR3 reads TGTGCCAGCAGTCTAACCGAGGACGGGAGTAACTATGGCTACACCTTC. Residues: CASSLTEDGSNYGYTF.

The chain is built from TRBV5-1 and TRBJ2-3; TRBD2 aligns across 10 bases. From germline, CDR1 is SGHRS and CDR2 YFSETQ. The CDR3 covers 17 residues. V gave up 0 bases and J gave up 4 bases; unmatched junction bases: 8. CDR3 DNA sequence: TGCGCCAGCAGCTTGGACTCTAGCGGGAGTTTATCAGATACGCAGTATTTT. Its translation: CASSLDSSGSLSDTQYF. The complete variable domain, with remaining parts taken from reference TRBV5-1 and TRBJ2-3, reads KAGVTQTPRYLIKTRGQQVTLSCSPISGHRSVSWYQQTPGQGLQFLFEYFSETQRNKGNFPGRFSGRQFSNSRSEMNVSTLELGDSALYLCASSLDSSGSLSDTQYFGPGTRLTVL.

This clone was recorded once. V and J are TRBV6-1 and TRBJ2-7, with a possible D match to TRBD2 (7 bases). V lost 7 bases to trimming and J lost 5 bases, with 18 bases between them. Germline loops: CDR1 MNHNS, CDR2 SASEGT. The CDR3 has 14 amino acids. The CDR3 here is CASTWGGQGDEQYF. In DNA, the CDR3 is TGTGCCAGCACCTGGGGGGGGCAGGGCGACGAGCAGTACTTC.

The V and J genes are TRBV6-5 and TRBJ2-7; 7 bases are shared with TRBD2. CDR3 length equals 12 residues. After removal of 5 bases from V and 6 bases from J, the junction contained 4 bases not matched to a gene. The germline V gene encodes CDR1 MNHEY and CDR2 SVGAGI. The CDR3 nucleotides are TGTGCCAGCAGTACGGGAGGCTTCGAGCAGTACTTC. It yields the protein CASSTGGFEQYF.

The chain employs TRBV6-6 and TRBJ1-5; maybe TRBD1 (6 bases). Germline CDR1 and CDR2: MNHNY and SVGAGI (reference sequence). This CDR3 is 13 amino acids long. V was cut by 7 bases and J by 0 bases, with 7 bases left in between. CDR3 in DNA: TGTGCCAGCATGACAGGTAGCAATCAGCCCCAGCATTTT. Its protein product is CASMTGSNQPQHF.